Listed below are T cell receptor beta chains from one sample, sequenced in a study of Graves' ophthalmopathy and Graves' hyperthyroidism. In TCRdb, the multiplex PCR reads were re-called with MiXCR into one record per CDR3 protein. Altogether under 200,000 distinct CDR3 sequences are present, roughly 37% being singletons, with the ten largest covering about 5.8%. Sample: peripheral blood. These receptors came from a woman aged 40 to 50 with Graves' ophthalmopathy. Both conserved end residues are part of each CDR3. D genes are given only for firm matches.

V gene	J gene	D gene	CDR3 protein
TRBV27	TRBJ1-1	-	CASSPGAGTEAFF
TRBV6-2/TRBV6-3	TRBJ2-7	-	CASSYPTGTPTYEQYF
TRBV2	TRBJ1-1	-	CASSRAGTEAFF
TRBV30	TRBJ2-5	-	CAWSASDQETQYF
TRBV28	TRBJ2-7	TRBD1	CASSTGQGFQEQYF
TRBV7-8	TRBJ1-5	-	CASSKGLYQPQHF
TRBV6-2/TRBV6-3	TRBJ1-5	-	CASTNLGGTQHF
TRBV27	TRBJ2-7	TRBD1	CASSPGTGWTYEQYF
TRBV30	TRBJ1-2	-	CAWDREPITYGYTF
TRBV2	TRBJ1-6	TRBD1	CASSRDRNSPLHF
TRBV7-2	TRBJ2-5	-	CASSRASRYQETQYF
TRBV28	TRBJ1-1	-	CASSTPGMATEAFF
TRBV24-1	TRBJ2-5	-	CATSDSGHVQETQYF
TRBV20-1	TRBJ1-6	-	CSAHLGSWSPLHF
TRBV15	TRBJ1-5	-	CATSRDKGSNQPQHF
TRBV11-1	TRBJ2-2	-	CASSLALGPGELFF
TRBV6-2/TRBV6-3	TRBJ2-7	-	CASSYSSDSSEQYF
TRBV28	TRBJ1-5	-	CASSLWGVLNQPQHF
TRBV6-2/TRBV6-3	TRBJ2-7	-	CASSPYGPPWGF
TRBV18	TRBJ1-5	TRBD1	CASSPGQGLQPQHF
TRBV9	TRBJ1-2	TRBD1	CASSVGQGYGYTF
TRBV28	TRBJ2-3	TRBD2	CASSLLAGAADTQYF
TRBV28	TRBJ1-3	TRBD1	CASSPNDRDRQPYISGNTIYF
TRBV19	TRBJ2-5	-	CASSVQGKETQYF
TRBV12-3/TRBV12-4	TRBJ2-3	-	CASSFQDLGTDTQYF
TRBV30	TRBJ2-7	-	CAWMEKGRYEQYF
TRBV7-9	TRBJ1-2	TRBD1	CASRTGTSSGYTF
TRBV20-1	TRBJ1-1	TRBD1	CSAPGTGGSMESAFF
TRBV6-1	TRBJ2-5	TRBD2	CATSDPGLAGETQYF
TRBV6-2/TRBV6-3	TRBJ2-4	TRBD2	CASSYGTSGENIQYF
TRBV11-1	TRBJ1-6	-	CASSFLGEDSPLHF
TRBV20-1	TRBJ2-7	TRBD2	CSAPIAGGPAEQYF
TRBV3-1	TRBJ1-1	-	CASSQEHNTEAFF
TRBV6-1	TRBJ2-7	TRBD2	CACGLASYEQYF
TRBV4-1	TRBJ1-1	TRBD1	CASTRQGATEAFF
TRBV7-2	TRBJ2-2	-	CASSRPQAGELFF
TRBV12-3/TRBV12-4	TRBJ2-7	-	CASMGAKIYEQYF
TRBV14	TRBJ2-7	-	CASSQDFGPSHAIEQYF
TRBV19	TRBJ2-7	-	CASSKTGNEAERTDYEQYF
TRBV27	TRBJ1-5	-	CASSSSGLGRQPQHF
TRBV7-3	TRBJ2-2	TRBD2	CASSPTVAGGFSGELFF
TRBV30	TRBJ1-1	-	CAWSAGLGRGIF
TRBV6-2/TRBV6-3	TRBJ2-2	TRBD1	CASSYTGTGDSGELFF
TRBV12-3/TRBV12-4	TRBJ1-1	TRBD1	CASSPAGTGRREAFF
TRBV6-5	TRBJ1-2	-	CASRGDRVYGYTF
TRBV6-1	TRBJ2-7	TRBD2	CASSSPVAGTYEQYF
TRBV28	TRBJ2-7	-	CASTNPWAGAYEQYF
TRBV29-1	TRBJ1-5	-	CSAAGGDNQPQHF
TRBV5-1	TRBJ2-5	TRBD1	CASSLGTGGAYEETQYF